Shown below are 31 T cell receptor beta chains from a single sample sequenced in a study of molecular identifiers for immune sequencing clone quantification. Via MiXCR, TCRdb re-called the PCR reads, giving one row per CDR3 protein. The sample includes approximately 680,000 distinct CDR3 sequences, 25% of them seen just once. Sequencing input: naive CD8+ T cells from blood, with Jurkat cell RNA spiked in. Indicated subset: FACS-sorted CD8+CD4-CCR7+CD45RA+ naive T cells. Receptor source: a human donor in good health. Some libraries in this study had Jurkat cell RNA spiked in.

DNA of the CDR3: TGTGCCAGCAGCGGGGGGGTCCCCAGATTGGATACGCAGTATTTT. It yields the protein CASSGGVPRLDTQYF. The chain links TRBV5-6 to TRBJ2-3, with TRBD2 matching 7 bases. Unmatched junction bases numbered 11, after V lost 4 bases and J lost 6 bases. Germline values: CDR1 SGHDT, CDR2 YYEEEE. This CDR3 is 15 amino acids long. The entire variable domain, with the rest obtained from reference TRBV5-6 and TRBJ2-3, is as follows: DAGVTQSPTHLIKTRGQQVTLRCSPKSGHDTVSWYQQALGQGPQFIFQYYEEEERQRGNFPDRFSGHQFPNYSSELNVNALLLGDSALYLCASSGGVPRLDTQYFGPGTRLTVL.

In its sample, this clonotype was seen a few times. V gene TRBV27 combines with J gene TRBJ2-7; D remains unclear. The CDR3 spans 13 residues. Trimming stripped 0 bases from V and 3 bases from J, with 6 bases between. Germline CDR1 MNHEY, CDR2 SMNVEV (reference sequence). CDR3 DNA: TGTGCCAGCAGTTTATCTCCGAACTACGAGCAGTACTTC. It translates to CASSLSPNYEQYF.

Ten or more counts support this clonotype. This chain connects TRBV19 to TRBJ2-7, with D tentatively TRBD2 (5 bases). V was pared by 5 bases and J by 0 bases, with 11 bases between. Germline lookup yields CDR1 LNHDA and CDR2 SQIVND (reference sequence). The CDR3 extends over 14 amino acids. In DNA form, the CDR3 reads TGTGCCAGTAGTTCGCTCGAGGGCTCCTACGAGCAGTACTTC. Protein product: CASSSLEGSYEQYF. The full variable domain, in which reference TRBV19 and TRBJ2-7 provide the parts outside the CDR3, is DGGITQSPKYLFRKEGQNVTLSCEQNLNHDAMYWYRQDPGQGLRLIYYSQIVNDFQKGDIAEGYSVSREKKESFPLTVTSAQKNPTAFYLCASSSLEGSYEQYFGPGTRLTVT.

This clonotype has a handful of counts. V is TRBV27 and J is TRBJ1-5; D gene ambiguous. The CDR3 contains 15 residues. Germline loops: CDR1 MNHEY, CDR2 SMNVEV (reference sequence). Between the trimmed V and J ends, which lost 6 bases and 6 bases, there was a span of 18 bases. The CDR3 coding sequence is TGTGCCAGCAGCCCCACTGTGGGTCTCATTCAGCCCCAGCATTTT. As protein: CASSPTVGLIQPQHF.

This clonotype was seen repeatedly, ten times or more. The rearrangement joins TRBV7-9 to TRBJ1-5; 10 bases line up with TRBD1. The CDR3 totals 16 residues. The junction had 4 bases not matched to a gene; V was cut back by 1 base and J by 4 bases. The germline V gene encodes CDR1 SEHNR and CDR2 FQNEAQ (reference sequence). This CDR3 reads CASSLEGTGANQPQHF. The DNA of the CDR3 is TGTGCCAGCAGCTTAGAAGGGACAGGGGCAAATCAGCCCCAGCATTTT.

This clonotype was seen at least ten times. The chain's CDR3 is CASSLAFTNTEAFF. DNA of the CDR3: TGTGCCAGCAGCTTAGCGTTTACGAACACTGAAGCTTTCTTT. This chain links TRBV7-8 with TRBJ1-1; no clear D. V lost 0 bases and J lost 1, with 6 bases in between. There are 14 residues in the CDR3. Germline values: CDR1 SGHVS, CDR2 FQNEAQ.

A note on this clonotype: A much larger clone lies a single base off, so this may be a read error. This rearrangement joins TRBV27 to TRBJ2-7, with 7 bases lining up with TRBD2. Losses at the gene ends were 5 bases for V and 7 bases for J; bases not matched to a gene: 23. The CDR3 consists of 18 residues. The germline CDR1 and CDR2 sequences are MNHEY and SMNVEV (reference sequence). DNA of the CDR3: TGTGCCAGCAGTCCACTCGAGGTAGCGGGCCTTACCTCGCTGGAGCAGTACTTC. This gives the protein CASSPLEVAGLTSLEQYF.

This clonotype was counted between two and nine times. The chain links TRBV18 to TRBJ2-1, with 12 bases that match TRBD2. Looked up from germline, CDR1 is KGHSH and CDR2 is LQKENI. This CDR3 comprises 18 residues. The V and J ends lost 4 bases and 4 bases, in that order; junction bases with no gene match: 11. CDR3 protein: CASSRATPGLAGYNEQFF. CDR3 nucleotides: TGTGCCAGCTCACGAGCAACACCCGGACTAGCGGGGTACAATGAGCAGTTCTTC.

The genes are TRBV7-3 and TRBJ2-1; 8 bases map to TRBD2. The germline V gene has CDR1 SGHTA and CDR2 FQGTGA. The CDR3 is 16 amino acids. V lost 2 bases to trimming and J lost 4 bases; unmatched junction nucleotides: 7. CDR3 in DNA: TGTGCCAGCAGCTTAGGGCTAGCGGGCTCTTACAATGAGCAGTTCTTC. Translated: CASSLGLAGSYNEQFF.

This clonotype has only a few counts. The gene calls are TRBV5-6 and TRBJ2-7, with D hard to call. Looked up from germline, CDR1 is SGHDT and CDR2 is YYEEEE. The length of the CDR3 is 16 residues. Trimming removed 1 base at V and 0 bases at J, with 14 bases between. The CDR3 reads CASSLRLTVSSYEQYF. CDR3 coding DNA: TGTGCCAGCAGCTTGCGATTGACGGTGTCCTCCTACGAGCAGTACTTC.

Details on this clonotype: A much bigger clone sits one base away, suggesting this may be a read error. The chain carries TRBV28 and TRBJ2-3; D unclear. The CDR3 is made up of 18 amino acids. V was trimmed by 6 bases and J by 4 bases, leaving 26 bases between them. Per the germline V gene, CDR1 is MDHEN and CDR2 is SYDVKM. The CDR3 is CASSPYWGYGTPADTQYF. The DNA for the CDR3 is TGTGCCAGCAGCCCCTATTGGGGTTACGGTACCCCCGCAGATACGCAGTATTTT.

This clonotype appeared a few times. An end of the junction differs from the germline gene, which may be a read error. The V and J genes are TRBV4-3 and TRBJ1-2, with a tentative D call TRBD1 (6 bases). The CDR3 consists of 16 residues. The V gene's germline CDR1 is LGHNA and CDR2 YSLEER. The CDR3 protein is CASRQDVRGGGYGYTF. CDR3 nucleotide sequence: TGCGCCAGCAGACAAGATGTCAGGGGCGGGGGCTATGGCTACACCTTC.

The V gene is TRBV29-1, the J gene TRBJ2-1; 10 bases are a match to TRBD2. The V gene's germline CDR1 is SQVTM and CDR2 ANQGSEA. This CDR3 is built from 13 residues. Trimming cost V 7 bases and J 7 bases; bases outside gene matches: 7. The CDR3 DNA reads as TGCAGCGCAGTAGCGGGGGGTTTTAATGAGCAGTTCTTC. Translating it yields CSAVAGGFNEQFF.

In its sample, this clonotype was seen a few times. The J gene is TRBJ2-1, the V gene TRBV15; no definite D call. Germline CDR1 LNHNV, CDR2 YYDKDF (reference sequence). The germline V and J ends were trimmed by 2 bases and 6 bases, with 17 bases remaining between them. This CDR3 is built from 16 residues. For the CDR3, the DNA is TGTGCCACCAGCAGAAGACCCCAAAGTTTGTCCAATGAGCAGTTCTTC. It specifies CATSRRPQSLSNEQFF.

There are a few counts of this clonotype. This chain uses TRBV7-6 with TRBJ2-2, with 7 positions matching TRBD1. CDR1 is SGHVS and CDR2 is FNYEAQ in the germline V gene. CDR3 length: 14 amino acids. Losses at the gene ends were 5 bases for V and 6 bases for J; bases not matched to a gene: 6. CDR3 DNA: TGTGCCAGCAGCCAAGGGGGCGGTTCCGGGGAGCTGTTTTTT. This encodes CASSQGGGSGELFF.

This clonotype came up many times. The rearrangement uses TRBV25-1 and TRBJ2-5; a weak D match, TRBD2 (6 bases). Germline V gene data show CDR1 as MGHDK and CDR2 as SYGVNS. The CDR3 loop spans 14 amino acids. Trimming took off 4 bases at V and 2 bases at J, with 11 bases between the two ends. The CDR3 nucleotides read TGTGCCAGCAGTGGTGCGGGGTCACAAGAGACCCAGTACTTC. This translates into CASSGAGSQETQYF.

Details on this clonotype: Mismatch with germline at one junction end may stem from a read error. The V gene is TRBV11-2, the J gene TRBJ2-5, with D maybe TRBD1 (6 bases). CDR3 length equals 14 residues. Germline V gene lookup returns CDR1 SGHAT and CDR2 FQNNGV. CDR3 DNA: TGTGCCAGCAGCTTAGGACAGGCGCAAGAGACCCAGTGCTTC. Amino acids: CASSLGQAQETQCF.

Regarding this clonotype: Likely a read error: the CDR3 ends without its conserved phenylalanine or tryptophan. V usage is TRBV29-1 and J usage is TRBJ2-2; 11 nucleotides agree with TRBD2. The CDR3 extends over 14 amino acids. Germline V lookup: CDR1 SQVTM, CDR2 ANQGSEA. Here the CDR3 reads CGVRLAGLAGELFS. Written as DNA, the CDR3 is TGCGGCGTTCGACTAGCGGGACTAGCAGGGGAGCTGTTTTCT.

There are a few counts of this clonotype. This chain uses TRBV19 with TRBJ2-7; TRBD2 is a possible D gene (5 bases). Germline CDR1 is LNHDA and CDR2 is SQIVND (reference sequence). This CDR3 region has 15 residues. The V end lost 6 bases, the J end lost 0 bases, and 15 bases lay between the germline ends. CDR3 in amino acids: CASSTWGGSSYEQYF. The CDR3, as DNA: TGTGCCAGTAGCACTTGGGGTGGGAGCTCCTACGAGCAGTACTTC.

This clonotype appeared many times. The chain combines TRBV7-2 with TRBJ2-6; possible D gene TRBD1, 5 bases. The CDR3 totals 15 residues. The germline V and J ends were trimmed by 1 base and 2 bases, with 6 bases remaining between them. Germline-derived CDR1 and CDR2 are SGHTA and FQGNSA. CDR3 DNA: TGTGCCAGCAGCTTAGTAGGGGCTGGGGCCAACGTCCTGACTTTC. Amino acids: CASSLVGAGANVLTF.

This clonotype was seen a handful of times. The chain carries TRBV27 and TRBJ1-4; D may be TRBD1 (6 bases). Germline CDR1 MNHEY, CDR2 SMNVEV (reference sequence). The CDR3 has 14 amino acids. V was cut by 6 bases and J by 0 bases, with 8 bases left in between. The CDR3 DNA is TGTGCCAGCAGAAGGACAGCAACTAATGAAAAACTGTTTTTT. As protein: CASRRTATNEKLFF.

This clonotype showed up many times. The gene calls are TRBV7-9 and TRBJ2-7, with D possibly TRBD2 on 6 matching bases. Germline lookup yields CDR1 SEHNR and CDR2 FQNEAQ (reference sequence). CDR3 length: 14 amino acids. Trimming removed 5 bases from V and 3 bases from J, with 14 bases in between. This CDR3 is CASSTRGLLYEQYF. CDR3 DNA: TGTGCCAGCAGCACCCGGGGACTCCTCTACGAGCAGTACTTC.

This clonotype was counted a single time. A much larger clonotype is one base distant, so this may be a read error. In DNA, the CDR3 is TGTGCCAGTAGTATCGGGGTGCGGGGGAGCGACCCCGCGCAGTACTTC. This codes for CASSIGVRGSDPAQYF. The V gene is TRBV19, the J gene TRBJ2-7; 7 bases are a match to TRBD2. V lost 3 bases to trimming and J lost 9 bases; unmatched junction nucleotides: 17. CDR1 LNHDA and CDR2 SQIVND come from the germline V gene (reference sequence). CDR3 length: 16 residues.

This clonotype appeared a single time. Since a much larger clone is just one base distant, this may be a read error. The genes are TRBV12-3 or TRBV12-4 and TRBJ2-6; the match to TRBD2 covers 10 bases. The CDR3 is made up of 21 amino acids. After removal of 4 bases from V and 2 bases from J, the junction contained 17 bases not matched to a gene. Here the CDR3 DNA reads TGTGCCAGCAGTTCCCCGGGGAGAGCGGGGGGGGTATCTGCTGGGGCCAACGTCCTGACTTTC. Protein product: CASSSPGRAGGVSAGANVLTF.

This clonotype was seen a handful of times. The chain has TRBV4-3 and TRBJ2-1, with 7 bases identical to TRBD2. In germline, CDR1 is LGHNA, CDR2 YSLEER. This CDR3 comprises 15 residues. Germline trimming cut 0 bases from V and 4 bases from J; bases unmatched to any gene: 3. DNA for the CDR3: TGCGCCAGCAGCCAAGATCGTAGCGGGTACAATGAGCAGTTCTTC. Translating gives CASSQDRSGYNEQFF.

This chain joins TRBV5-6 and TRBJ2-5, with TRBD2 matching 8 bases. Germline lookup yields CDR1 SGHDT and CDR2 YYEEEE. The CDR3 sequence is 14 residues long. V was clipped by 4 bases and J by 5 bases; unmatched bases: 7. CDR3 nucleotide sequence: TGTGCCAGCAGCCTTAAAGCGGGAGCGGAGACCCAGTACTTC. Its translation is CASSLKAGAETQYF.

This clonotype was counted between two and nine times. The V and J genes are TRBV7-6 and TRBJ2-2; 11 nucleotides align to TRBD2. J was trimmed by 7 bases and V by 5 bases; bases with no gene match: 9. From germline, CDR1 is SGHVS and CDR2 FNYEAQ. This CDR3 contains 16 residues. CDR3 in DNA: TGTGCCAGCAGCCTACTAGCGGGGGCCCGAGACGGGGAGCTGTTTTTT. Translation gives CASSLLAGARDGELFF.

This clonotype has a count of ten or more. This chain connects TRBV29-1 to TRBJ2-3; tentatively, D is TRBD2 (5 bases). CDR3 length: 13 residues. Germline CDR1 reads SQVTM; CDR2 reads ANQGSEA. The ends were cut back, 7 bases at V and 3 bases at J, with 14 bases in the middle. The CDR3 DNA sequence: TGCAGCGCTAAGGACTTGCTAACAGATACGCAGTATTTT. Its protein is CSAKDLLTDTQYF.

In its sample, this clonotype was seen a few times. The rearrangement uses TRBV6-1 and TRBJ2-7; no firm D call. Germline CDR1 MNHNS, CDR2 SASEGT. The germline V and J ends were trimmed by 5 bases and 3 bases, with 14 bases remaining between them. The CDR3 spans 14 residues. The CDR3 DNA reads TGTGCCAGCAGTCTGGTCAGACTTAGCTACGAGCAGTACTTC. It is translated as CASSLVRLSYEQYF.

V usage is TRBV7-2 and J usage is TRBJ2-1; TRBD2 matches at 7 bases. This CDR3 spans 18 amino acids. The germline V gene encodes CDR1 SGHTA and CDR2 FQGNSA. Unmatched junction bases numbered 13, after V lost 5 bases and J lost 0 bases. CDR3 sequence (DNA): TGTGCCAGCAGCCCCGGGACTGGCGGGGGTGGCTCCTACAATGAGCAGTTCTTC. Translating gives CASSPGTGGGGSYNEQFF.

Notes on this clonotype: This sequence may be a read error, since a much larger clone differs from it by one base. This chain links TRBV9 with TRBJ2-7; D unresolved. Germline loops: CDR1 SGDLS, CDR2 YYNGEE. The CDR3 totals 15 residues. The CDR3 DNA reads as TGTGCCAGCGGCGTAGGAGAACGGCCCTTCCCCGAGCAGTACTTC. This sequence encodes CASGVGERPFPEQYF.